The 25 T cell receptor beta chains below come from one sample, sequenced in a study of early T cells in non-severe SARS-CoV-2 infection. TCRdb called the 5' RACE reads again in MiXCR, with one record for every CDR3 protein. The sample includes about 77,000 distinct CDR3 sequences, more than 7.5% of them seen just once. The sample comprised whole blood. Receptors were obtained from an adult who was a healthcare worker with PCR-confirmed SARS-CoV-2 infection or an uninfected control (not recorded which).

The genes are TRBV5-1 and TRBJ2-2; maybe TRBD1 (5 bases). V was pared by 3 bases and J by 5 bases, with 17 bases between. Germline lookup yields CDR1 SGHRS and CDR2 YFSETQ. The CDR3 is made up of 16 amino acids. In nucleotides, the CDR3 is TGCGCCAGCAGCTATGGACAAGCTGTCCATACCGGGGAGCTGTTTTTT. This encodes CASSYGQAVHTGELFF.

This clonotype was seen ten or more times. The chain is built from TRBV4-1 and TRBJ2-1, with D perhaps TRBD2 (5 bases). The V gene's germline CDR1 is MGHRA and CDR2 YSYEKL. CDR3 length: 16 amino acids. V was clipped by 0 bases and J by 1 base, with 10 bases between them. CDR3 coding DNA: TGCGCCAGCAGCCAAGAGGGGAGTTTATCCTACAATGAGCAGTTCTTC. Residues: CASSQEGSLSYNEQFF.

This clonotype was detected many times. The chain links TRBV6-5 to TRBJ2-3; D possibly corresponds to TRBD2 (5 bases). The CDR3 is made up of 15 amino acids. Germline values: CDR1 MNHEY, CDR2 SVGAGI. Trimming took 6 bases from V and 1 from J, leaving 14 bases between them. CDR3 sequence reads: CASSDGLAGTDTQYF. For the CDR3, the DNA is TGTGCCAGCAGCGACGGGCTAGCTGGCACAGATACGCAGTATTTT.

This chain connects TRBV27 to TRBJ2-2; no clear D gene. The V gene lost 6 bases and the J gene lost 3 bases, with 11 bases spanning the gap. The CDR3 contains 14 residues. Looked up from germline, CDR1 is MNHEY and CDR2 is SMNVEV (reference sequence). The CDR3, as DNA: TGTGCCAGCAGATCCAGGCTCGACACCGGGGAGCTGTTTTTT. Translating it yields CASRSRLDTGELFF.

This clonotype was picked up many times. The chain is built from TRBV28 and TRBJ1-4, with a weak D call TRBD1 (5 bases). V was clipped by 5 bases and J by 8 bases, with 18 bases between them. This CDR3 has 15 residues. Per germline, CDR1 MDHEN and CDR2 SYDVKM. The CDR3 DNA sequence: TGTGCCAGCAGTCCCCCCGGGACCCTTGAGGAAAAACTGTTTTTT. Translation: CASSPPGTLEEKLFF.

In this sample, this clonotype turned up a few times. J is TRBJ2-7 and V is TRBV6-6; 8 positions agree with TRBD2. J was trimmed by 0 bases and V by 6 bases; bases with no gene match: 10. Germline V gene data show CDR1 as MNHNY and CDR2 as SVGAGI (reference sequence). This CDR3 has 16 residues. CDR3 DNA sequence: TGTGCCAGCAGCTTCGGCGGGAGGACGAGCTCCTACGAGCAGTACTTC. Amino acids: CASSFGGRTSSYEQYF.

This clonotype was detected ten times or more. The V and J genes are TRBV10-1 and TRBJ2-3; TRBD1 agrees at 9 bases. Germline V CDR1 and CDR2: WNHNN, SYGVQD (reference sequence). V lost 6 bases and J lost 3; bases outside the gene matches: 4. This CDR3 region has 14 residues. CDR3 loop: CASSEDRGTDTQYF. The CDR3 coding sequence is TGCGCCAGCAGCGAGGACAGGGGAACAGATACGCAGTATTTT.

This clonotype was seen ten or more times. The chain combines TRBV14 with TRBJ2-1, with 10 bases lining up with TRBD1. This CDR3 comprises 16 residues. The V gene end was trimmed by 3 bases and the J gene end by 5 bases; junction bases not matched to a gene: 7. CDR1 is SGHDN, CDR2 FVKESK, per germline. The DNA of the CDR3 is TGTGCCAGCAGCCAGGGACAGGGGACTGGTCACAATGAGCAGTTCTTC. Translating gives CASSQGQGTGHNEQFF.

This clonotype was counted at least ten times. The chain joins TRBV6-6 to TRBJ1-6, with unresolved D. The germline V gene encodes CDR1 MNHNY and CDR2 SVGAGI (reference sequence). CDR3 length equals 15 residues. Trimming pared 0 bases from V and 4 bases from J, leaving 7 bases between. The CDR3 loop reads CASSYSADYNSPLHF. In DNA form, the CDR3 reads TGTGCCAGCAGTTACTCGGCGGATTATAATTCACCCCTCCACTTT.

This clonotype has more than one count but fewer than ten. J is TRBJ2-1 and V is TRBV10-3; D gene uncertain. The CDR3 extends over 14 amino acids. V lost 6 bases to trimming and J lost 9 bases, with 18 bases between them. Germline CDR1 reads ENHRY; CDR2 reads SYGVKD. The CDR3 sequence: CAISADSHSAEQFF. Written as DNA, the CDR3 is TGTGCCATCAGCGCCGATTCGCACTCGGCTGAGCAGTTCTTC.

This clonotype was counted many times. The V gene is TRBV4-2, the J gene TRBJ2-5; 14 nucleotides align to TRBD2. The germline V gene has CDR1 LGHNA and CDR2 YNFKEQ. CDR3 length equals 17 residues. Trimming cost V 3 bases and J 5 bases; bases outside gene matches: 8. The CDR3 here is CASSQGLGLAGGETQYF. DNA of the CDR3: TGTGCCAGCAGCCAGGGTCTCGGACTAGCGGGAGGTGAGACCCAGTACTTC.

The table lists this clonotype with many counts. V gene TRBV12-3 or TRBV12-4 combines with J gene TRBJ2-7, with unresolved D. There are 13 residues in the CDR3. Between the trimmed V and J ends, which lost 3 bases and 6 bases, there was a span of 12 bases. The chain's CDR3 is CASSFGQRREQYF. Written as DNA, the CDR3 is TGTGCCAGCAGTTTTGGGCAAAGGCGCGAGCAGTACTTC.

This chain links TRBV18 with TRBJ2-1; 8 nucleotides align to TRBD1. The germline V gene has CDR1 KGHSH and CDR2 LQKENI. Losses at the gene ends were 6 bases for V and 0 bases for J; bases not matched to a gene: 7. This CDR3 has 16 amino acids. The DNA of the CDR3 is TGTGCCAGCTCGTTCGGACAGGGAAGCTCCTACAATGAGCAGTTCTTC. Protein: CASSFGQGSSYNEQFF.

This clonotype was detected a few times. The chain is built from TRBV27 and TRBJ2-3; TRBD2 might be the D (6 bases). V shed 9 bases and J shed 4 bases, with 14 bases lying between them. This CDR3 spans 13 amino acids. Germline V CDR1 and CDR2: MNHEY, SMNVEV (reference sequence). The CDR3 sequence is CARQRTSPDTQYF. CDR3 coding DNA: TGTGCCAGACAGCGAACTAGCCCAGATACGCAGTATTTT.

This clonotype was picked up a small number of times. This chain connects TRBV6-5 to TRBJ2-1; no reliable D call. Germline V gene data show CDR1 as MNHEY and CDR2 as SVGAGI. The CDR3 is 14 residues long. Trimming took off 6 bases at V and 3 bases at J, with 12 bases between the two ends. CDR3 region: CASREGTHYNEQFF. The CDR3 region has the DNA TGTGCCAGCAGGGAAGGAACTCACTACAATGAGCAGTTCTTC.

The gene calls are TRBV28 and TRBJ2-7; 8 positions agree with TRBD2. This CDR3 contains 16 residues. Per germline, CDR1 MDHEN and CDR2 SYDVKM. J was trimmed by 1 base and V by 8 bases; bases with no gene match: 13. CDR3 sequence: CASSVAGGSPSYEQYF. CDR3 DNA sequence: TGTGCCAGCTCGGTGGCGGGAGGTTCCCCTTCCTACGAGCAGTACTTC.

The chain employs TRBV6-1 and TRBJ2-1; TRBD2 agrees at 10 bases. Germline lookup yields CDR1 MNHNS and CDR2 SASEGT. Trimming removed 8 bases from V and 4 bases from J; junction bases left unmatched: 11. The CDR3 is 16 amino acids. The CDR3 reads CASGPHLAGEYNEQFF. The CDR3 coding sequence is TGTGCCAGCGGGCCCCATCTAGCGGGAGAGTACAATGAGCAGTTCTTC.

This clonotype was recorded at least ten times. The chain joins TRBV28 to TRBJ2-7; D is possibly TRBD2 (7 bases). Germline V gene sequence: CDR1 MDHEN, CDR2 SYDVKM. The germline V and J ends were trimmed by 4 bases and 2 bases, with 18 bases remaining between them. The CDR3 is 16 amino acids. CDR3 nucleotides: TGTGCCAGCAGTTCCCCTGGGGGGCGGGAGCCCTACGAGCAGTACTTC. The encoded protein is CASSSPGGREPYEQYF.

This clonotype appeared many times. The chain has TRBV3-1 and TRBJ2-4; D remains unclear. Deletions cut 3 bases from V and 5 bases from J, with 11 bases between. Germline loops: CDR1 LGHDT, CDR2 YNNKEL (reference sequence). This CDR3 spans 14 amino acids. The CDR3 nucleotides read TGTGCCAGCAGCCAGAATCGCGGCGAAAACATTCAGTACTTC. This translates into CASSQNRGENIQYF. The variable domain in full, with the rest retrieved from reference TRBV3-1 and TRBJ2-4, is DTAVSQTPKYLVTQMGNDKSIKCEQNLGHDTMYWYKQDSKKFLKIMFSYNNKELIINETVPNRFSPKSPDKAHLNLHINSLELGDSAVYFCASSQNRGENIQYFGAGTRLSVL.

On this clonotype itself: A much larger clone lies a single base off, so this may be a read error. The chain couples TRBV12-3 or TRBV12-4 to TRBJ2-1; D gene ambiguous. Trimming shortened V by 3 bases and J by 3 bases, and 9 bases separated the two germline ends. This CDR3 has 14 amino acids. CDR3 residues: CASSFRQDYNEQFF. CDR3 sequence (DNA): TGTGCCAGCAGTTTTCGGCAGGACTACAATGAGCAGTTCTTC.

This clonotype occurred a few times. This chain connects TRBV20-1 to TRBJ2-7, with 9 nucleotides matching TRBD2. In germline, CDR1 is DFQATT, CDR2 SNEGSKA (reference sequence). V was clipped by 0 bases and J by 4 bases; unmatched bases: 10. The CDR3 is 16 amino acids. In DNA form, the CDR3 reads TGCAGTGCTAGAGATCCGTTGGTAGCGGGAGTTTACGAGCAGTACTTC. Its protein is CSARDPLVAGVYEQYF.

At least ten counts were recorded for this clonotype. The rearrangement links TRBV20-1 to TRBJ2-2; D may be TRBD2 (6 bases). Trimming cost V 0 bases and J 4 bases, with 18 bases left between them. The germline V gene encodes CDR1 DFQATT and CDR2 SNEGSKA (reference sequence). This CDR3 has 17 residues. This CDR3 reads CSARDPRSSGRTGELFF. The CDR3 DNA reads TGCAGTGCTAGAGACCCGCGATCCAGCGGGCGCACCGGGGAGCTGTTTTTT.

The gene calls are TRBV30 and TRBJ1-3, with D unclear. This CDR3 comprises 15 residues. Germline V lookup: CDR1 GTSNPN, CDR2 SVGIG (reference sequence). Trimming stripped 5 bases from V and 0 bases from J, with 14 bases between. The CDR3 sequence is CAWSNSLSSGNTIYF. In DNA, the CDR3 is TGTGCCTGGTCGAACAGTCTCAGCTCTGGAAACACCATATATTTT. Full variable domain (outside the CDR3, taken from reference TRBV30 and TRBJ1-3): SQTIHQWPATLVQPVGSPLSLECTVEGTSNPNLYWYRQAAGRGLQLLFYSVGIGQISSEVPQNLSASRPQDRQFILSSKKLLLSDSGFYLCAWSNSLSSGNTIYFGEGSWLTVV.

This clonotype was recorded many times. The chain couples TRBV28 to TRBJ2-3, with D unresolved. This CDR3 has 13 amino acids. Germline V lookup: CDR1 MDHEN, CDR2 SYDVKM. The V and J ends lost 2 bases and 3 bases respectively, with 6 bases between them. The CDR3 DNA is TGTGCCAGCAGTTTACCCCAAACAGATACGCAGTATTTT. It codes for CASSLPQTDTQYF.

The table lists this clonotype with a few counts. The chain uses TRBV11-1 and TRBJ2-7, with a weak D call TRBD2 (5 bases). Trimming removed 5 bases at V and 3 bases at J, with 11 bases between. The CDR3 loop spans 13 amino acids. Germline V gives CDR1 SGHAT, CDR2 FQDESV (reference sequence). The DNA for the CDR3 is TGTGCCAGCAGCGGAGGACCAAACTACGAGCAGTACTTC. As protein: CASSGGPNYEQYF.